One and the same sample provided the 15 T cell receptor beta chains below, sequenced in a study of blood T cell repertoires in COVID-19. Sequencing used immunoSEQ multiplex PCR; TCRdb keeps in-frame clones, though not all of them. The table has about 240,000 clones, around four fifths seen once. The source material was peripheral blood. These receptor sequences come from a man aged 45-65 years with acute or convalescent COVID-19.

J is TRBJ1-1 and V is TRBV5-4, with TRBD1 matching 11 bases. The CDR3 contains 17 residues. V was clipped by 3 bases and J by 4 bases; unmatched bases: 11. Germline values: CDR1 SGHNT, CDR2 YYREEE (reference sequence). Written as DNA, the CDR3 is TGTGCCAGCAGCTCGCCCTGGACAGGGGGCCCGGGCACTGAAGCTTTCTTT. Amino acid sequence: CASSSPWTGGPGTEAFF.

V and J are TRBV4-1 and TRBJ2-7; a weak D match, TRBD2 (5 bases). The CDR3 runs to 17 residues. Trimming removed 4 bases at V and 2 bases at J, with 21 bases between. Germline-derived CDR1 and CDR2 are MGHRA and YSYEKL. The CDR3 DNA reads as TGCGCCAGCAGCCCGAACCGTGGGGTCGGGGTTACCTACGAGCAGTACTTC. It encodes CASSPNRGVGVTYEQYF.

The chain is built from TRBV14 and TRBJ1-2; TRBD1 matches at 7 bases. V was pared by 4 bases and J by 2 bases, with 4 bases of the junction left unmatched. The CDR3 runs 14 residues. Germline CDR1 reads SGHDN; CDR2 reads FVKESK. Here the CDR3 DNA reads TGTGCCAGCAGCCCGGGACAGACCAACTATGGCTACACCTTC. It yields the protein CASSPGQTNYGYTF.

The genes are TRBV19 and TRBJ2-2; D is possibly TRBD1 (5 bases). The V end was cut by 4 bases, the J end by 3 bases, with 9 bases between. Germline CDR1 LNHDA, CDR2 SQIVND (reference sequence). The CDR3 extends over 14 amino acids. The chain's CDR3 is CASSTRQYTGELFF. In DNA, the CDR3 is TGTGCCAGTAGTACACGACAGTACACCGGGGAGCTGTTTTTT.

The rearrangement links TRBV6-1 to TRBJ1-3; no definite D call. The CDR3 extends over 15 amino acids. Trimming removed 5 bases at V and 4 bases at J, with 15 bases between. CDR1 and CDR2 from the germline V gene are MNHNS and SASEGT. CDR3 bases: TGTGCCAGCAGTTTTAGGGAGGGTAGCGGAAACACCATATATTTT. Its protein product is CASSFREGSGNTIYF.

The chain uses TRBV28 and TRBJ1-1; D gene ambiguous. Trimming took off 6 bases at V and 5 bases at J, with 16 bases between the two ends. From germline, CDR1 is MDHEN and CDR2 SYDVKM. CDR3 size: 14 residues. The CDR3 DNA is TGTGCCAGCAGGCTGACGGAGGAATGGACTGAAGCTTTCTTT. Its translation is CASRLTEEWTEAFF.

The chain uses TRBV5-1 and TRBJ1-4, with 7 bases aligning to TRBD1. The CDR3 contains 15 residues. The V gene's germline CDR1 is SGHRS and CDR2 YFSETQ. The V gene end was trimmed by 4 bases and the J gene end by 8 bases; junction bases not matched to a gene: 11. CDR3 nucleotide sequence: TGCGCCAGCAGCAACGGACAGGTGGGGAGAGAAAAACTGTTTTTT. Its protein product is CASSNGQVGREKLFF.

This chain joins TRBV2 and TRBJ2-5; TRBD1 might be the D (6 bases). This CDR3 is 17 amino acids long. The V and J ends lost 0 bases and 2 bases respectively, with 16 bases between them. CDR1 is SNHLY and CDR2 is FYNNEI in the germline V gene. The CDR3 nucleotides read TGTGCCAGCAGTGAAGCCAGACTGAGGACAGCTCAAGAGACCCAGTACTTC. Translated, it gives CASSEARLRTAQETQYF.

The chain is built from TRBV7-9 and TRBJ2-5; 7 nucleotides agree with TRBD1. Germline CDR1 SEHNR, CDR2 FQNEAQ (reference sequence). J gave up 2 bases and V 5 bases, and 5 bases lay outside the gene matches. CDR3 size: 14 residues. The CDR3 DNA reads TGTGCCAGCAGCCTTCCGGGACAGCAAGAGACCCAGTACTTC. Translation gives CASSLPGQQETQYF.

The genes are TRBV7-3 and TRBJ1-1; TRBD1 might be the D (5 bases). V lost 1 base and J 3 bases, leaving 9 bases between the germline ends. Germline CDR1 SGHTA, CDR2 FQGTGA. The length of the CDR3 is 14 residues. CDR3 DNA sequence: TGTGCCAGCAGCTTAAGGGGCGACGACACTGAAGCTTTCTTT. This sequence encodes CASSLRGDDTEAFF.

The V call is TRBV14, the J call TRBJ2-4, with 7 bases matching TRBD1. The CDR3 runs 13 residues. Per the germline V gene, CDR1 is SGHDN and CDR2 is FVKESK. V gave up 5 bases and J gave up 9 bases; unmatched junction bases: 7. The CDR3 nucleotides are TGTGCCAGCAGCTCACGGACAGGTAGCATTCAGTACTTC. It codes for CASSSRTGSIQYF.

The chain uses TRBV7-9 and TRBJ2-3, with D unresolved. The CDR3 contains 16 residues. Looked up from germline, CDR1 is SEHNR and CDR2 is FQNEAQ (reference sequence). The germline V and J ends were trimmed by 3 bases and 0 bases, with 13 bases remaining between them. The CDR3 loop is CASSFIVLTSTDTQYF. CDR3 sequence (DNA): TGTGCCAGCAGCTTTATTGTTCTAACTAGCACAGATACGCAGTATTTT.

The chain combines TRBV5-1 with TRBJ2-1; 8 nucleotides agree with TRBD1. The length of the CDR3 is 14 residues. V lost 7 bases, J lost 0 bases, and 3 bases stayed unmatched. The germline V gene encodes CDR1 SGHRS and CDR2 YFSETQ. CDR3 protein: CASRDRSSYNEQFF. Written as DNA, the CDR3 is TGCGCCAGCCGGGACAGGAGCTCCTACAATGAGCAGTTCTTC.

V gene TRBV5-6 combines with J gene TRBJ2-5, with D perhaps matching TRBD1 (5 bases). This CDR3 has 13 residues. V was trimmed by 5 bases and J by 2 bases, leaving 10 bases between them. Germline V gene sequence: CDR1 SGHDT, CDR2 YYEEEE. The CDR3 loop is CASSNRNQETQYF. The CDR3 DNA reads as TGTGCCAGCAGTAACAGGAATCAAGAGACCCAGTACTTC.

The chain joins TRBV4-1 to TRBJ1-3; tentatively, D is TRBD1 (5 bases). Deletions cut 0 bases from V and 2 bases from J, with 11 bases between. Per germline, CDR1 MGHRA and CDR2 YSYEKL. CDR3 size: 16 residues. The CDR3 region is CASSQDEEQAGNTIYF. The CDR3 bases are TGCGCCAGCAGCCAAGACGAGGAACAGGCTGGAAACACCATATATTTT.